This is a list of T cell receptor beta chains from one sample in a study of T-cell reconstitution after alpha-beta-depleted transplantation in children. Each CDR3 protein gets one entry after TCRdb re-called the PCR reads with MiXCR. Of some 500,000 distinct CDR3 sequences detected, 32% appear once; the ten largest clones hold 2% to 3%. Source: PBMCs from the stem cell graft donor, taken from the stem cell graft. These receptors all stem from a human donor who donated a stem cell graft to a child with aplastic anemia. The CDR3 runs from the conserved cysteine through the conserved F or W. Some rows mark clone size as missing; the rest say once, few, many or name a class of expanded clone.

V gene,clone size,CDR3 protein
TRBV27,NA,CASSRGRGVYEQYF
TRBV5-1,NA,CASSLAGLAGVTDTQYF
TRBV7-2,few,CASSSTRANTGELFF
TRBV20-1,NA,CSATGVDQPQHF
TRBV5-1,once,CASSPGVAESTDTQYF
TRBV6-5,NA,CASRRTQETQYF
TRBV4-3,NA,CASSQDHTQRGSYNSPLHF
TRBV20-1,few,CSARDTTGGNYGYTF
TRBV7-2,NA,CASSSGQGARGYTF
TRBV20-1,NA,CSAMWGPDTQYF
TRBV11-2,NA,CASSLSPLPSGRGTDTQYF
TRBV7-2,NA,CASSIPLSGANVLTF
TRBV6-4,NA,CASSERANTEAFF
TRBV7-9,few,CASTSPGVGEQFF
TRBV19,few,CASSHRDGAMGYTF
TRBV14,NA,CASSQLGSNEQYF
TRBV20-1,NA,CSARDLRGGGAGEKLFF
TRBV5-6,NA,CASSLTGAYSYEQYF
TRBV12-3/TRBV12-4,NA,CASRFTGYSYNEQFF
TRBV12-3/TRBV12-4,NA,CASSFSAGQPQHF
TRBV29-1,few,CSVRQGLPNYGYTF
TRBV9,NA,CASSVGQGGYTF
TRBV5-1,few,CASSAGQGAVDTQYF
TRBV5-1,NA,CASSPDPGDYNEQFF
TRBV11-2,NA,CASSVAGPKNIQYF
TRBV7-9,NA,CASSLVLAGGNEQFF
TRBV20-1,NA,CSAGGGRGRQPQHF
TRBV20-1,few,CSAPGTGRAEAFF
TRBV21-1,few,CASSKYSFNSPLHF
TRBV12-3/TRBV12-4,NA,CASTSRDRGVGYGYTF
TRBV5-1,NA,CASSLTSGTRGDTQYF
TRBV12-3/TRBV12-4,NA,CASSPSRGAAYEQYF
TRBV5-5,NA,CASSSPGQGVYEQFF
TRBV5-6,NA,CASSAEYGETQYF
TRBV20-1,many,CSARIGGSYNEQFF
TRBV11-3,NA,CASSRDGGDTQYF
TRBV6-4,many,CASSEGQGTDTQYF
TRBV5-1,NA,CASRRKTAQFNEKLFF
TRBV4-2,NA,CASRRDQGSLTNEQFF
TRBV12-3/TRBV12-4,few,CASSLLGRGYEQYF
TRBV3-1,few,CASSPTTTGVYEQYF
TRBV29-1,NA,CSATGVGTGELFF
TRBV5-1,NA,CASSSGTPTYEQFF
TRBV12-3/TRBV12-4,NA,CASSRLVRGETQYF
TRBV29-1,NA,CSVGRGDSYEQYF
TRBV20-1,NA,CSASNRGLGTEAFF
TRBV24-1,few,CATSDGQGSLKETQYF